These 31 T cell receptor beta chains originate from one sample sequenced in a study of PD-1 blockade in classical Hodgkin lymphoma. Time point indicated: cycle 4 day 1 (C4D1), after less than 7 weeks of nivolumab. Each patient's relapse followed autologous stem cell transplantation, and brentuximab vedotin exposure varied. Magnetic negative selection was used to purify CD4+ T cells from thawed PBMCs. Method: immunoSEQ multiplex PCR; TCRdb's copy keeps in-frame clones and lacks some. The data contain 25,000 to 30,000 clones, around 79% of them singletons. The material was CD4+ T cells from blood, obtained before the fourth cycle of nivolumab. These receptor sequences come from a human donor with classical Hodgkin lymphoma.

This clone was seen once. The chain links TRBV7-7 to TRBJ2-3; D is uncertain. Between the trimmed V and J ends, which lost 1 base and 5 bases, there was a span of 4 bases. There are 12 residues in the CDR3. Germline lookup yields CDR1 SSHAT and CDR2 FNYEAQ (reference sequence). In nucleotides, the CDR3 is TGTGCCAGCAGCTTAGATGGAGATACGCAGTATTTT. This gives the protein CASSLDGDTQYF.

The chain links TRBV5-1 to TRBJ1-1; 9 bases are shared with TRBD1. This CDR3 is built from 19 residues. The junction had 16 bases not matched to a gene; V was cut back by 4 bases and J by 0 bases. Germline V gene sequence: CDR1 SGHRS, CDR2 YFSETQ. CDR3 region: CASSPVVGTGSGVNTEAFF. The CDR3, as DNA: TGCGCCAGCAGCCCGGTGGTGGGGACAGGGAGTGGAGTGAACACTGAAGCTTTCTTT.

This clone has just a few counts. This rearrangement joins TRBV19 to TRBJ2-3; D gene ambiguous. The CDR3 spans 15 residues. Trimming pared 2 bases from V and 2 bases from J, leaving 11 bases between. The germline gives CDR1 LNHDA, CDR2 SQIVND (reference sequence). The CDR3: CASSIRLRNTDTQYF. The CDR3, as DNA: TGTGCCAGTAGTATAAGGTTACGGAACACAGATACGCAGTATTTT.

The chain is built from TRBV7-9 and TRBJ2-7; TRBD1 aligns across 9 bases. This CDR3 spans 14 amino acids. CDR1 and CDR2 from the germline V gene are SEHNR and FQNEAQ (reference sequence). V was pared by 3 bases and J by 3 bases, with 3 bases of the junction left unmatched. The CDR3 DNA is TGTGCCAGCAGCTTCACGGGACAGGGCTACGAGCAGTACTTC. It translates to CASSFTGQGYEQYF.

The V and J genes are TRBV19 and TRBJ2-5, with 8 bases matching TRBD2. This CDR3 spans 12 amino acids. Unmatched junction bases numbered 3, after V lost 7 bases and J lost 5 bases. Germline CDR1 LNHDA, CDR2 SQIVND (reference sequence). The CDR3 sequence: CASKAGDETQYF. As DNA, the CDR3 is TGTGCCAGTAAAGCGGGGGACGAGACCCAGTACTTC.

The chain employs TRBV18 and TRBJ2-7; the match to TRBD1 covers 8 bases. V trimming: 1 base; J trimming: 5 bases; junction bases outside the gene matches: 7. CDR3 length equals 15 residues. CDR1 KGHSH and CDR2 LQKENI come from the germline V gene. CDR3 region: CASSPRTGMRDEQYF. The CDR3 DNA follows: TGTGCCAGCTCACCACGGACAGGGATGCGCGACGAGCAGTACTTC.

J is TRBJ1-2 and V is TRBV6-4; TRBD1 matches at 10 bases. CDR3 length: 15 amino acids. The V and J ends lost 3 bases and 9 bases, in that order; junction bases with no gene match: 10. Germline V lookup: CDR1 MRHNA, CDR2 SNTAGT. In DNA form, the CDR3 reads TGTGCCAGCAGTGAGACAGGGGGCGTCCCGTGGAGCTACACCTTC. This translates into CASSETGGVPWSYTF.

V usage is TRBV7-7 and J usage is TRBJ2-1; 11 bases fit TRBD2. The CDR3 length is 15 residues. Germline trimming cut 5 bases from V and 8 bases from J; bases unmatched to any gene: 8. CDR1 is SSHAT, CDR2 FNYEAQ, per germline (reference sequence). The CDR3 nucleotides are TGTGCCAGCAGCCAGGGACTAGCGGCAAGGGATGAGCAGTTCTTC. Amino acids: CASSQGLAARDEQFF.

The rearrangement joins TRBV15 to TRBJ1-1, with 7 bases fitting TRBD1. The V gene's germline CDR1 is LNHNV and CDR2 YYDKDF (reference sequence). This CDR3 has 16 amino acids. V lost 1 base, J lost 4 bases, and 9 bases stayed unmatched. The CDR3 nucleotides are TGTGCCACCAGCAGAGGCGTAGGGGGCTTGGGCACTGAAGCTTTCTTT. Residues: CATSRGVGGLGTEAFF.

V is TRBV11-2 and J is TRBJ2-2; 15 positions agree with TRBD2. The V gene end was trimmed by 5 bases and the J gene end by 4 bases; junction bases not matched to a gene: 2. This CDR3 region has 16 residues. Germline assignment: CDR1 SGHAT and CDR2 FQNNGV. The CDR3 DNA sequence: TGTGCCAGCAGCAAGGGACTAGCGGGAGGCACCGGGGAGCTGTTTTTT. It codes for CASSKGLAGGTGELFF.

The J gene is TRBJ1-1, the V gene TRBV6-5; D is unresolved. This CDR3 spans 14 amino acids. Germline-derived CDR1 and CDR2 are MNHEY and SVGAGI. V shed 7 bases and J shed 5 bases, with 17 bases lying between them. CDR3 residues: CASKIWTGGTEAFF. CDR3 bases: TGTGCCAGCAAAATCTGGACCGGCGGGACTGAAGCTTTCTTT.

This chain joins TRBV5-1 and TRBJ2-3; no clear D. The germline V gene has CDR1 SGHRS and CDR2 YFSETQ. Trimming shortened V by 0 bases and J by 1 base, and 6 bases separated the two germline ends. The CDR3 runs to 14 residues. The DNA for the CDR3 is TGCGCCAGCAGCTTGGGGCCGGGCACAGATACGCAGTATTTT. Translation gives CASSLGPGTDTQYF.

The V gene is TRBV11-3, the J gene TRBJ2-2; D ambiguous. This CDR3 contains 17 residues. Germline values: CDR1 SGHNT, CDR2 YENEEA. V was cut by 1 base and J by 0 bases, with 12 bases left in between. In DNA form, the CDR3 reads TGTGCCAGCAGCTTAGTCGCCTCAGCCGCGAACACCGGGGAGCTGTTTTTT. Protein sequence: CASSLVASAANTGELFF.

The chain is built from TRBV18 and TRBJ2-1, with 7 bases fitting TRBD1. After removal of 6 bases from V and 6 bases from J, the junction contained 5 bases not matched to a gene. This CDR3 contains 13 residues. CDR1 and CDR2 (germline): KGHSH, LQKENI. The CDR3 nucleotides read TGTGCCAGCTCTCCAGACAGGGCCAATGAGCAGTTCTTC. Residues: CASSPDRANEQFF.

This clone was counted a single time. The CDR3 nucleotides are TGTGCCAGCAGCTTTTCAGGCCTTAGCGGGGGGGCCCGGCTCGAGCAGTACTTC. Translating it yields CASSFSGLSGGARLEQYF. The chain links TRBV7-2 to TRBJ2-7; 11 nucleotides match TRBD2. The trim removed 3 bases at V and 6 bases at J, leaving 16 bases unmatched. This CDR3 comprises 18 residues. Per the germline V gene, CDR1 is SGHTA and CDR2 is FQGNSA.

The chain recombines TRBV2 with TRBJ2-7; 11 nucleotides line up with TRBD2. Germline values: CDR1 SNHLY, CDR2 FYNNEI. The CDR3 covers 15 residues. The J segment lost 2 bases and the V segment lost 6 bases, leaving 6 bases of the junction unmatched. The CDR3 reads CASSPGTSGAYEQYF. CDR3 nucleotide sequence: TGTGCCAGCAGCCCCGGGACTAGCGGCGCCTACGAGCAGTACTTC.

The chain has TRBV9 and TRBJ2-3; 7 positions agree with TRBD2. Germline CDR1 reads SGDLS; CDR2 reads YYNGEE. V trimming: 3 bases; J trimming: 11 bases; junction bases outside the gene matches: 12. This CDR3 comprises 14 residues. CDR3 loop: CASSGDPAGWGQYF. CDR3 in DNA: TGTGCCAGCAGCGGGGACCCAGCGGGATGGGGGCAGTATTTT. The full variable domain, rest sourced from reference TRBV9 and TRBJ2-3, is DSGVTQTPKHLITATGQRVTLRCSPRSGDLSVYWYQQSLDQGLQFLIQYYNGEERAKGNILERFSAQQFPDLHSELNLSSLELGDSALYFCASSGDPAGWGQYFGPGTRLTVL.

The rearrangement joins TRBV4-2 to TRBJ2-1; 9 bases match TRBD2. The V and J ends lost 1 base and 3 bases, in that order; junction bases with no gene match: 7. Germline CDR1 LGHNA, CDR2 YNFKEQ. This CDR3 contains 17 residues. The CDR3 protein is CASSQVIGGRVYNEQFF. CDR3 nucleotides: TGTGCCAGCAGCCAAGTCATCGGCGGGAGGGTCTACAATGAGCAGTTCTTC.

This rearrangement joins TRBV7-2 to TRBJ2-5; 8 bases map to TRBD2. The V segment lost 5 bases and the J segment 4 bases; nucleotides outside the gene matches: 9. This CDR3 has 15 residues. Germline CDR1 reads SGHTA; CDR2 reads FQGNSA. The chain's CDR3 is CASSPSGGGTETQYF. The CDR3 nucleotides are TGTGCCAGCAGCCCTAGCGGCGGGGGGACAGAGACCCAGTACTTC.

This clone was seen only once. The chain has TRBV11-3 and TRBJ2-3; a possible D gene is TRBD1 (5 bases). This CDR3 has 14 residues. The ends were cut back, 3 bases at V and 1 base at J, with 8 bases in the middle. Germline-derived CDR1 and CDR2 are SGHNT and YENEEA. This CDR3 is CASSFEQGTDTQYF. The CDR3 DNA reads TGTGCCAGCAGCTTTGAACAGGGCACAGATACGCAGTATTTT.

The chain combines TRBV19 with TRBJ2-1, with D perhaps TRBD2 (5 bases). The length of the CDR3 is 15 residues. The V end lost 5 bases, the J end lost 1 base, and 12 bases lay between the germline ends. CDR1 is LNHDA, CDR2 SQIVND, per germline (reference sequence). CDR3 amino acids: CASSSSRGSYNEQFF. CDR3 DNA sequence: TGTGCCAGTAGTTCAAGTCGAGGGTCCTACAATGAGCAGTTCTTC.

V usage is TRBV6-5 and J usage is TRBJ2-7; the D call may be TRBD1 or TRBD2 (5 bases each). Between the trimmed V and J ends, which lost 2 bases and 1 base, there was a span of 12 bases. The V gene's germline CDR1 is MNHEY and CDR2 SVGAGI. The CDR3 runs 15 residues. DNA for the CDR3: TGTGCCAGCAGTTACCGATGGGACCCGTCCTACGAGCAGTACTTC. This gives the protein CASSYRWDPSYEQYF.

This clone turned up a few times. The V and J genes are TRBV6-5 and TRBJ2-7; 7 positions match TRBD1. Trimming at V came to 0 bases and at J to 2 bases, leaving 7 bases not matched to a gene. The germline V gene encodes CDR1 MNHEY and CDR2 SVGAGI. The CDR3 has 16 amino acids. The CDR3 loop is CASSYSKGTAAYEQYF. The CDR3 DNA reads TGTGCCAGCAGTTACTCGAAGGGGACAGCCGCCTACGAGCAGTACTTC.

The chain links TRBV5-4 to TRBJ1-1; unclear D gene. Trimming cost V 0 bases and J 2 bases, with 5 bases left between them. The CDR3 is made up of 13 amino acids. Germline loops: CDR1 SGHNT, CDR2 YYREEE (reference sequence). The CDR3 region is CASSLGENTEAFF. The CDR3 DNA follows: TGTGCCAGCAGCTTGGGAGAAAACACTGAAGCTTTCTTT.

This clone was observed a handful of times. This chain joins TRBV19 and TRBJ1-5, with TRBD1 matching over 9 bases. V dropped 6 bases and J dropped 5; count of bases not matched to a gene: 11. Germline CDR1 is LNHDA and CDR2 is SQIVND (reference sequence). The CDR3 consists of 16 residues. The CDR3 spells CASREQGAHRDQPQHF. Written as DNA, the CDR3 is TGTGCCAGTAGAGAACAGGGGGCGCATCGAGATCAGCCCCAGCATTTT.

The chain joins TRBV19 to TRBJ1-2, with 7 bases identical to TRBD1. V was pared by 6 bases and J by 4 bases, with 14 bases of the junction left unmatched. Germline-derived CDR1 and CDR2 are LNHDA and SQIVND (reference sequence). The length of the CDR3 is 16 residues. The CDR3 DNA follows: TGTGCCAGTAGCCACAGAGGACAGGTTTGGCTCTATGGCTACACCTTC. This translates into CASSHRGQVWLYGYTF.

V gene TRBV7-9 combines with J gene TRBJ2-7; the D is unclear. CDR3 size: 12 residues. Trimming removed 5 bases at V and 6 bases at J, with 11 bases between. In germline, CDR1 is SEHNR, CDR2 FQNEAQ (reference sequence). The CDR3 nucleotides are TGTGCCAGCAGCCCCTCGGGCGGCGAGCAGTACTTC. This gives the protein CASSPSGGEQYF.

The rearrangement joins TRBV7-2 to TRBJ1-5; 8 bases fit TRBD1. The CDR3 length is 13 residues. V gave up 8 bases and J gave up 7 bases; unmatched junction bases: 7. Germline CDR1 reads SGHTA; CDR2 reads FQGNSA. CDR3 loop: CASAQGAGQPQHF. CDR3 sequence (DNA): TGTGCCAGCGCCCAGGGGGCCGGACAGCCCCAGCATTTT.

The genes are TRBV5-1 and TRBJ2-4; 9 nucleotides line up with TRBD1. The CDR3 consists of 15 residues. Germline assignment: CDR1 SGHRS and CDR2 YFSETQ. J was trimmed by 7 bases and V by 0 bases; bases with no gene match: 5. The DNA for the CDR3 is TGCGCCAGCAGCTTGGGGGACAGGGTTACGAACATTCAGTACTTC. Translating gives CASSLGDRVTNIQYF.

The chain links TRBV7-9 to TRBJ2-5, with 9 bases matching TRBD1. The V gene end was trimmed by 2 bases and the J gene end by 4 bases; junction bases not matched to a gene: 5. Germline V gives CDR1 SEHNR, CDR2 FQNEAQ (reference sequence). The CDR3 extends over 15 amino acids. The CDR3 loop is CASSLPGQGRETQYF. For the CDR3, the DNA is TGTGCCAGCAGCTTACCTGGACAGGGGAGAGAGACCCAGTACTTC.

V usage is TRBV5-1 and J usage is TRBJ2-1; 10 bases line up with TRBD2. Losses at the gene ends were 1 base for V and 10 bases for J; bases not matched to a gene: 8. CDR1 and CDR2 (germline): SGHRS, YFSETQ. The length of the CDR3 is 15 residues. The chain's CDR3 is CASSLLAGDRREQFF. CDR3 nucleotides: TGCGCCAGCAGCTTGCTAGCGGGAGACCGCCGGGAGCAGTTCTTC.